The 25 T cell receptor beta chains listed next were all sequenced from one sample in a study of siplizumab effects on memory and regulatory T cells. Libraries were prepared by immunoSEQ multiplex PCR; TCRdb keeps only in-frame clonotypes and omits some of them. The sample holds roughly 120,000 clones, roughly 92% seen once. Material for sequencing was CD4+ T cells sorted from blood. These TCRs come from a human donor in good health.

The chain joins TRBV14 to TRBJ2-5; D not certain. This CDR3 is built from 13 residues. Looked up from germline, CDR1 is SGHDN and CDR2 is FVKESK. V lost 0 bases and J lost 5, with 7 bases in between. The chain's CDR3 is CASSQEGRETQYF. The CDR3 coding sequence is TGTGCCAGCAGCCAAGAAGGGCGCGAGACCCAGTACTTC.

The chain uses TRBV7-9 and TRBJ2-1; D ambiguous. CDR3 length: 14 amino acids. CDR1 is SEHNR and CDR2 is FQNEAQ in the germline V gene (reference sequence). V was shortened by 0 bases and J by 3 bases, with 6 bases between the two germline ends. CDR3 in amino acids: CASSLARNYNEQFF. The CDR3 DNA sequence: TGTGCCAGCAGCTTAGCAAGGAACTACAATGAGCAGTTCTTC. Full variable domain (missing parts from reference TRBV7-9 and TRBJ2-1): DTGVSQNPRHKITKRGQNVTFRCDPISEHNRLYWYRQTLGQGPEFLTYFQNEAQLEKSRLLSDRFSAERPKGSFSTLEIQRTEQGDSAMYLCASSLARNYNEQFFGPGTRLTVL.

The CDR3 DNA reads as TGTGCCAGCAGTTACCTAATTATGGGGCCGAACACTGAAGCTTTCTTT. Protein product: CASSYLIMGPNTEAFF. The chain combines TRBV6-5 with TRBJ1-1; TRBD1 is a possible D gene (5 bases). V was trimmed by 2 bases and J by 1 base, leaving 14 bases between them. CDR1 is MNHEY, CDR2 SVGAGI, per germline. There are 16 residues in the CDR3.

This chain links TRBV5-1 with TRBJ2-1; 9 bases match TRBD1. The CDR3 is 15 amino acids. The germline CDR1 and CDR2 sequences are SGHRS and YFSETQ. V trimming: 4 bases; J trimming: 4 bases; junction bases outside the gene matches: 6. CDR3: CASSLGQGIYNEQFF. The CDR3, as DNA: TGCGCCAGCAGCCTGGGACAGGGAATTTACAATGAGCAGTTCTTC.

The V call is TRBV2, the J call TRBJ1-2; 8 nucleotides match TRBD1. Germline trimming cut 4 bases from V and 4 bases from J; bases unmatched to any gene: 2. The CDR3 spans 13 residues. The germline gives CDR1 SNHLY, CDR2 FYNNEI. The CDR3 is CASSVGTGYGYTF. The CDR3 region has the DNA TGTGCCAGCAGTGTGGGGACAGGCTATGGCTACACCTTC.

CDR3 sequence reads: CASSKSPGTGPLYGYTF. As DNA, the CDR3 is TGTGCCAGCAGCAAAAGCCCCGGGACAGGGCCTCTTTATGGCTACACCTTC. The chain links TRBV21-1 to TRBJ1-2; the listed D gene, TRBD1, was not tested against the DNA. TRBV21-1 is an annotated pseudogene. The CDR3 contains 17 residues.

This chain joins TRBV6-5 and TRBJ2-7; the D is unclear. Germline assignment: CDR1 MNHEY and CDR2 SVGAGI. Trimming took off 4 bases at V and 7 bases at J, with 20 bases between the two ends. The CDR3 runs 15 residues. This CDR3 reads CASSSGKVPSWEQYF. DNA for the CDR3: TGTGCCAGCAGTTCCGGAAAGGTACCTAGTTGGGAGCAGTACTTC.

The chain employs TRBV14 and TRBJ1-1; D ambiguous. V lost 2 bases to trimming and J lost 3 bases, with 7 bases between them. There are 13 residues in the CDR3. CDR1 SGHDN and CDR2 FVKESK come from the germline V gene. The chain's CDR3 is CASSQTLDTEAFF. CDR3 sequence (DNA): TGTGCCAGCAGCCAAACTTTGGACACTGAAGCTTTCTTT.

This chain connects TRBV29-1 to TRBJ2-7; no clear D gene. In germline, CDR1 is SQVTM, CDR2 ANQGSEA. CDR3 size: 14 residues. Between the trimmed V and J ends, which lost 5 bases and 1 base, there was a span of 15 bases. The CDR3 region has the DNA TGCAGCGTTTCCGGCAATCCCCTATCCTACGAGCAGTACTTC. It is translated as CSVSGNPLSYEQYF.

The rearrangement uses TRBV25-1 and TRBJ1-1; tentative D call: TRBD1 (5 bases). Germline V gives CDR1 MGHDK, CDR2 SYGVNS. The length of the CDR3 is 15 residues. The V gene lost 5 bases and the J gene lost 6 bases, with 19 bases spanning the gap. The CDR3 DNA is TGTGCCAGCAGTACTCCGCTTGGGGGGTACGCTGAAGCTTTCTTT. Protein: CASSTPLGGYAEAFF. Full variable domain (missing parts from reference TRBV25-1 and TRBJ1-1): EADIYQTPRYLVIGTGKKITLECSQTMGHDKMYWYQQDPGMELHLIHYSYGVNSTEKGDLSSESTVSRIRTEHFPLTLESARPSHTSQYLCASSTPLGGYAEAFFGQGTRLTVV.

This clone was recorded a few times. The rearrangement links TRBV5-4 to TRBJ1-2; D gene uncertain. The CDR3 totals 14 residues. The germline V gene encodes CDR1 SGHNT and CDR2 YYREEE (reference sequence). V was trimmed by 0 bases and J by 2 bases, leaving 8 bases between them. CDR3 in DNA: TGTGCCAGCAGCTTGGCAAGATCCAACTATGGCTACACCTTC. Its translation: CASSLARSNYGYTF.

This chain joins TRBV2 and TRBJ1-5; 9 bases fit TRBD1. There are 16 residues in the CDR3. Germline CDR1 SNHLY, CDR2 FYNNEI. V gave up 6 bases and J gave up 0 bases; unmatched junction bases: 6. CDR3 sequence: CASRIYRGLSNQPQHF. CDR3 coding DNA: TGTGCCAGCAGAATTTACAGGGGGCTTAGCAATCAGCCCCAGCATTTT.

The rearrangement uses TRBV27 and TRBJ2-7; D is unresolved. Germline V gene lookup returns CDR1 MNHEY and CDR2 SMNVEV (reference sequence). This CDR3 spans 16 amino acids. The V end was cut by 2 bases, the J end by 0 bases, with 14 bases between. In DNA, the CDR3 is TGTGCCAGCAGTTTAAAATTGGGCAGGAGCTCCTACGAGCAGTACTTC. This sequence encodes CASSLKLGRSSYEQYF.

The DNA of the CDR3 is TGTGCCAGCGGAGCGGGGGTGACAGATACGCAGTATTTT. This codes for CASGAGVTDTQYF. This chain links TRBV7-3 with TRBJ2-3; 8 bases match TRBD2. The germline V gene encodes CDR1 SGHTA and CDR2 FQGTGA. Trimming at V came to 8 bases and at J to 3 bases, leaving 4 bases not matched to a gene. The CDR3 length is 13 residues.

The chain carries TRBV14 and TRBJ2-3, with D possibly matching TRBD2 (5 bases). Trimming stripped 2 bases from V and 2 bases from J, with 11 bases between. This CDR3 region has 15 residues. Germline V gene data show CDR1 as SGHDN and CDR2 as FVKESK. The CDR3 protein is CASSQRRDYTDTQYF. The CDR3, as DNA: TGTGCCAGCAGCCAACGTCGGGATTACACAGATACGCAGTATTTT. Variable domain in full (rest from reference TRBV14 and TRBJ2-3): EAGVTQFPSHSVIEKGQTVTLRCDPISGHDNLYWYRRVMGKEIKFLLHFVKESKQDESGMPNNRFLAERTGGTYSTLKVQPAELEDSGVYFCASSQRRDYTDTQYFGPGTRLTVL.

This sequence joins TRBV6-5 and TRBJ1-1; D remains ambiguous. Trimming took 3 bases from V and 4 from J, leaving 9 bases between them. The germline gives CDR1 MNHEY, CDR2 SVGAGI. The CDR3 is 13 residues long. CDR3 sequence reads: CASSYFPVTEAFF. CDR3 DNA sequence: TGTGCCAGCAGTTATTTCCCAGTCACTGAAGCTTTCTTT.

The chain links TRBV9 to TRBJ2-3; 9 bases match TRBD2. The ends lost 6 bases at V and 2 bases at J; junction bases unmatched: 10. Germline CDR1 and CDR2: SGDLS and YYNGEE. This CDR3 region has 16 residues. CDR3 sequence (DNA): TGTGCCAGCATCGGTCTGGGCGGGAGGGCCACAGATACGCAGTATTTT. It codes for CASIGLGGRATDTQYF.

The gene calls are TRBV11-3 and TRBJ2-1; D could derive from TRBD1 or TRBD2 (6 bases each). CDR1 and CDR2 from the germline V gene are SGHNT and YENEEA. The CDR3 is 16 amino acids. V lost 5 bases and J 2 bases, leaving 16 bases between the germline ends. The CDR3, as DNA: TGTGCCAGCAGCGCAGGGGCTAGCGAGACCTACAATGAGCAGTTCTTC. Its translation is CASSAGASETYNEQFF.

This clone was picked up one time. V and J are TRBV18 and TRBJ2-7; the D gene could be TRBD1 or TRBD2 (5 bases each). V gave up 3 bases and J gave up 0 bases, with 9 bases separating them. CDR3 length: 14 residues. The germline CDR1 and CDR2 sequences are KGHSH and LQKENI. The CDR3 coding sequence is TGTGCCAGCTCACCCGGGACGGCCTCCTACGAGCAGTACTTC. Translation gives CASSPGTASYEQYF.

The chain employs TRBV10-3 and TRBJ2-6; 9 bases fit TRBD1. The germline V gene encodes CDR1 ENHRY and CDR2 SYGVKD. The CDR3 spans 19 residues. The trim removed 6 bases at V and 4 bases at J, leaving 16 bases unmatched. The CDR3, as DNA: TGTGCCATCAGACCAGCCCCGGGACAGGGTGATGGAGGGGCCAACGTCCTGACTTTC. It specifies CAIRPAPGQGDGGANVLTF.

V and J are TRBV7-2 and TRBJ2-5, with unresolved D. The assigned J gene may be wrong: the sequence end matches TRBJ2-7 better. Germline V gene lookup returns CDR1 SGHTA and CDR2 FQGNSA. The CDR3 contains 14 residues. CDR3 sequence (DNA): TGTGCCAGCAGCTTAGGCAGGAGCTCCTACGAGCAGTACTTC. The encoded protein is CASSLGRSSYEQYF.

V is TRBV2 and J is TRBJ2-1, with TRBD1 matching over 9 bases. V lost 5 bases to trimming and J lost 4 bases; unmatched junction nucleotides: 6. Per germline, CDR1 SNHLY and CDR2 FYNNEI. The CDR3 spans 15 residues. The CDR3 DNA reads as TGTGCCAGCAGTACGGACAGGGGAGGGTACAATGAGCAGTTCTTC. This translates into CASSTDRGGYNEQFF.

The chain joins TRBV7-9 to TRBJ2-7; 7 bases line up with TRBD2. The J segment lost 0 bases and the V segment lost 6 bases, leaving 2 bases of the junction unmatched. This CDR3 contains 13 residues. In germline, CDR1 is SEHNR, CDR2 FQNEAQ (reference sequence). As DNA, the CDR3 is TGTGCCAGCAGGAGGGAGGGCTCCTACGAGCAGTACTTC. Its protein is CASRREGSYEQYF.

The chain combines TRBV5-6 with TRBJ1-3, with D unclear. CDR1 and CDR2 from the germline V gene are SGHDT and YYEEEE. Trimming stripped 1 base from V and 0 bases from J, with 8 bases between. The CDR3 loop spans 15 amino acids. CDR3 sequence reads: CASSLRLSSGNTIYF. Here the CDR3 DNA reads TGTGCCAGCAGCTTGCGGCTCAGCTCTGGAAACACCATATATTTT.

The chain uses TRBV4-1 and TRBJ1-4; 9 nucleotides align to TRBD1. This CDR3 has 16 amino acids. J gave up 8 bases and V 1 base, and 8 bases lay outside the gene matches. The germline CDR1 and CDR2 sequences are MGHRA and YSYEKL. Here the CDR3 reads CASSQVWTGVGEKLFF. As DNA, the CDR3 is TGCGCCAGCAGCCAAGTTTGGACAGGGGTTGGAGAAAAACTGTTTTTT.